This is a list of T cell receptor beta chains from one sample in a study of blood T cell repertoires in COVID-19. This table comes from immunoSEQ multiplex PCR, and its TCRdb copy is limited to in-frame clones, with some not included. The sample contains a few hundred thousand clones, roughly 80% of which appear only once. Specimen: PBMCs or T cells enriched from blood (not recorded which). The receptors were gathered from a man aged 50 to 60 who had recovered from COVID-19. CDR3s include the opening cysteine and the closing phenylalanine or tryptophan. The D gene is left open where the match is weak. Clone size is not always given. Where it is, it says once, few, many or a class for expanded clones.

TGTGCCAGCAGCCCACTGGGGACTTCTTACGAGCAGTACTTC,CASSPLGTSYEQYF,TRBV5-4,-,-,TRBJ2-7
TGTGCCAGCAGCTTGCAGGGGGTCCAAGAGACCCAGTACTTC,CASSLQGVQETQYF,TRBV5-5,-,TRBD1,TRBJ2-5
TGTGCCAGCAGTTCGTCCGGGACAGGAGCTATATATAGCAATCAGCCCCAGCATTTT,CASSSSGTGAIYSNQPQHF,TRBV28,-,TRBD1,TRBJ1-5
TGTGCCAGCAGCCCTACGGGAGGTAGCGGGGTTTACGAGCAGTACTTC,CASSPTGGSGVYEQYF,TRBV7-9,-,TRBD2,TRBJ2-7
TGTGCCAGCAGTTCCCGGGGGGACAATGAGCAGTTCTTC,CASSSRGDNEQFF,TRBV12-3/TRBV12-4,-,TRBD2,TRBJ2-1
TGTGCCAGTAGTAGAACTAGCGGGAGCCCGCAGCACAATGAGCAGTTCTTC,CASSRTSGSPQHNEQFF,TRBV19,-,TRBD2,TRBJ2-1
TGTGCCACTGGGACAGGGGACGCCGGGGAGCTGTTTTTT,CATGTGDAGELFF,TRBV10-3,-,TRBD1,TRBJ2-2
TGTGCCAGCTTTAGGACTAGTAGGTCCAATGAGCAGTTCTTC,CASFRTSRSNEQFF,TRBV6-5,-,TRBD2,TRBJ2-1
TGTGCCAGCAGCTTATGGAGGGACTCCTACAATGAGCAGTTCTTC,CASSLWRDSYNEQFF,TRBV7-8,few,-,TRBJ2-1
TGTGCCAGCAGCTCCGGACAGGGCCCCTACAATGAGCAGTTCTTC,CASSSGQGPYNEQFF,TRBV6-5,-,TRBD1,TRBJ2-1
TGTGCCAGCAGCCAAGATAAGGAGGAGCAGTACTTC,CASSQDKEEQYF,TRBV14,-,-,TRBJ2-7
TGTGCCAGCAGCTTAACGGATCTAGCGTCAAATGAGCAGTTCTTC,CASSLTDLASNEQFF,TRBV7-3,-,-,TRBJ2-1
TGTGCCAGCAGCGTCACCGGAGGGCAGGGAAACTATGGCTACACCTTC,CASSVTGGQGNYGYTF,TRBV9,-,-,TRBJ1-2
TGTGCCAGCTCACGGTCCGGAGGGAGAGACACTGAAGCTTTCTTT,CASSRSGGRDTEAFF,TRBV18,-,-,TRBJ1-1
TGTGCCAGCAGCGCAGGAGGGGCCGCCGCAGGCTACACCTTC,CASSAGGAAAGYTF,TRBV6-4,-,-,TRBJ1-2
TGTGCTAGTGGTTTGGGACAGGGCCTGAACACTGAAGCTTTCTTT,CASGLGQGLNTEAFF,TRBV12-5,once,TRBD1,TRBJ1-1
TGTGCCAGCAGCTTGAGACAGGGAGTAGTCTATGGCTACACCTTC,CASSLRQGVVYGYTF,TRBV5-8,-,TRBD1,TRBJ1-2
TGTGCCAGCAGCGGAAGGGGGGGTCAGACGAACACTGAAGCTTTCTTT,CASSGRGGQTNTEAFF,TRBV3-1/TRBV3-2,-,-,TRBJ1-1
TGTGCCAGCAGCTTCGGGACAGGGGTGAGTGAAGCTTTCTTT,CASSFGTGVSEAFF,TRBV5-4,few,TRBD1,TRBJ1-1
TGTGCCAGCTCACCACGGGCTCTAGCCGGCGCGAACACCGGGGAGCTGTTTTTT,CASSPRALAGANTGELFF,TRBV18,-,-,TRBJ2-2
TGTGCCAGCAGTTACTCGCGGTCGGCACCAGTATCCTACGAGCAGTACTTC,CASSYSRSAPVSYEQYF,TRBV6-2/TRBV6-3,-,-,TRBJ2-7
TGTGCCAGCAGTGCGAGACAGGGGGGGTATAGCAATCAGCCCCAGCATTTT,CASSARQGGYSNQPQHF,TRBV27,-,TRBD1,TRBJ1-5
TGCGCCAGCAGCCCGACTTCCCAGGGGGCGGACTCTTACGAGCAGTACTTC,CASSPTSQGADSYEQYF,TRBV4-1,-,TRBD1,TRBJ2-7
TGTGCCAGCAGTTCCCTCTCCTACGAGCAGTACTTC,CASSSLSYEQYF,TRBV27,-,-,TRBJ2-7
TGTGCCAGCAGCTCCGGATCCGGACAGGCCCGAGAGCAGTACTTC,CASSSGSGQAREQYF,TRBV5-8,-,TRBD1,TRBJ2-7
TGTGCCAGCAGTTACTTACAGGGAGGCAATCAGCCCCAGCATTTT,CASSYLQGGNQPQHF,TRBV6-2/TRBV6-3,-,-,TRBJ1-5
TGTGCCAGCAGCTTAGGTGAGAGGTTAAATGAGCAGTTCTTC,CASSLGERLNEQFF,TRBV7-2,few,-,TRBJ2-1
TGTGCCAGCAGCTTATTAGGCGGGGGGGCGCGCGATGAGCAGTTCTTC,CASSLLGGGARDEQFF,TRBV7-9,-,TRBD2,TRBJ2-1
TGTGCCAGCACTACAGGACAGGGGAAAAACATTCAGTACTTC,CASTTGQGKNIQYF,TRBV2,-,TRBD1,TRBJ2-4
TGTGCCAGCAGTGAGTGGGGCAGCTATGGCTACACCTTC,CASSEWGSYGYTF,TRBV6-1,-,-,TRBJ1-2
TGTGCCAGCAGCTTAGCGCACAGGGGCGACTATGGCTACACCTTC,CASSLAHRGDYGYTF,TRBV7-9,once,TRBD1,TRBJ1-2
TGTGCCAGCAGTGACCAGGACAGCATCTTTTATGGCTACACCTTC,CASSDQDSIFYGYTF,TRBV2,-,-,TRBJ1-2
TGTGCCAGCTCACCGAGGCGGCTAGCGGGAGGGAACACCGGGGAGCTGTTTTTT,CASSPRRLAGGNTGELFF,TRBV18,-,TRBD2,TRBJ2-2
TGCAGCGTGGCCGGGACAGGGGGAGATACGCAGTATTTT,CSVAGTGGDTQYF,TRBV29-1,-,TRBD1,TRBJ2-3
TGTGCCAGCAGCTTGGCCGTGTGGGAGGCTAGGAATGAGCAGTTCTTC,CASSLAVWEARNEQFF,TRBV5-5,-,-,TRBJ2-1
TGTGCCAGCTCACCAGGTCGGTTGAACACTGAAGCTTTCTTT,CASSPGRLNTEAFF,TRBV18,-,-,TRBJ1-1
TGTGCCAGCAGCTTGGGGCAGGGGTATCAGCCCCAGCATTTT,CASSLGQGYQPQHF,TRBV5-6,-,-,TRBJ1-5
TGTGCCAGCAGCCAAGCCTTGACAGGGAACACTGAAGCTTTCTTT,CASSQALTGNTEAFF,TRBV14,-,-,TRBJ1-1
TGTGCCAGCAGCTTAGCGGGGGGGCTCGAGCAGTACTTC,CASSLAGGLEQYF,TRBV11-2,-,TRBD2,TRBJ2-7
TGTGCCAGCAGTTATCGTGGCGGGGGGGGGAAGAGAACCCAGTACTTC,CASSYRGGGGKRTQYF,TRBV6-5,-,TRBD2,TRBJ2-5
TGTGCCAGCAGCTTGGGGACTTTGAGAGGGGGCGGGACTGAAGCTTTCTTT,CASSLGTLRGGGTEAFF,TRBV5-4,-,TRBD1,TRBJ1-1
TGTGCCATCAGTGAGTCAGGGGGCAGCGAAAAACTGTTTTTT,CAISESGGSEKLFF,TRBV10-3,-,TRBD1,TRBJ1-4
TGTGCCAGCAGTGACAGACAGGGGGCAGTCTATGGCTACACCTTC,CASSDRQGAVYGYTF,TRBV25-1,-,TRBD1,TRBJ1-2
TGTGCCAGCAGCTTGGACAGGGGGCTTGAGACCCAGTACTTC,CASSLDRGLETQYF,TRBV5-8,-,TRBD1,TRBJ2-5
TGCGCCAGCAGCTTGGGTTACAGGGACGAGCAGTACTTC,CASSLGYRDEQYF,TRBV5-1,-,-,TRBJ2-7